These 27 T cell receptor beta chains share one sample of origin, sequenced in a study of lymphopenia after photon versus proton radiotherapy. Only in-frame clones appear in the TCRdb table, and some are missing; sequencing was by immunoSEQ multiplex PCR. The sample holds some 70,000 clones, 75% to 90% seen once. The sample was peripheral blood, taken from a patient treated with proton-based radiotherapy. These receptors were obtained from an elderly man with esophageal cancer.

The chain carries TRBV18 and TRBJ2-2; D is perhaps TRBD1 (6 bases). The germline V and J ends were trimmed by 2 bases and 3 bases, with 19 bases remaining between them. This CDR3 is 18 amino acids long. Germline V gene data show CDR1 as KGHSH and CDR2 as LQKENI. CDR3 protein: CASSPREQGFVDTGELFF. In nucleotides, the CDR3 is TGTGCCAGCTCACCAAGGGAACAGGGATTCGTGGACACCGGGGAGCTGTTTTTT.

The chain has TRBV6-5 and TRBJ2-7; D is unresolved. Germline V gene lookup returns CDR1 MNHEY and CDR2 SVGAGI. The CDR3 loop spans 11 amino acids. The ends were cut back, 4 bases at V and 6 bases at J, with 7 bases in the middle. The CDR3 is CASSSGFEQYF. The CDR3 DNA is TGTGCCAGCAGTTCCGGGTTCGAGCAGTACTTC.

The chain recombines TRBV15 with TRBJ2-3, with 10 bases identical to TRBD1. The V gene end was trimmed by 0 bases and the J gene end by 1 base; junction bases not matched to a gene: 1. There are 16 residues in the CDR3. The V gene's germline CDR1 is LNHNV and CDR2 YYDKDF (reference sequence). For the CDR3, the DNA is TGTGCCACCAGCAGAGATGGGACAGGGGGCACAGATACGCAGTATTTT. Its translation is CATSRDGTGGTDTQYF.

The chain joins TRBV30 to TRBJ2-3; no definite D call. CDR1 and CDR2 from the germline V gene are GTSNPN and SVGIG (reference sequence). The CDR3 totals 15 residues. The ends were cut back, 3 bases at V and 0 bases at J, with 13 bases in the middle. The CDR3 DNA is TGTGCCTGGAGCAGGAAGGGCACCAGCACAGATACGCAGTATTTT. It is translated as CAWSRKGTSTDTQYF.

J is TRBJ1-2 and V is TRBV7-9; tentative D call: TRBD1 (5 bases). The CDR3 is 14 amino acids. V dropped 5 bases and J dropped 6 bases, with 16 bases sitting between them. Germline CDR1 and CDR2: SEHNR and FQNEAQ (reference sequence). The CDR3 DNA reads as TGTGCCAGCAGCCCCCCGGGGGGTGGAGATGGCTACACCTTC. Its protein product is CASSPPGGGDGYTF.

CDR3 sequence reads: CASSPDGAGTEAFF. In DNA, the CDR3 is TGTGCCAGCAGCCCTGACGGAGCGGGCACTGAAGCTTTCTTT. V usage is TRBV11-3 and J usage is TRBJ1-1; D uncertain. The CDR3 runs to 14 residues. Germline assignment: CDR1 SGHNT and CDR2 YENEEA. Trimming cost V 5 bases and J 4 bases, with 14 bases left between them.

The gene calls are TRBV7-9 and TRBJ2-7; the match to TRBD1 covers 9 bases. With 1 base clipped from V and 5 bases from J, the junction kept 3 bases outside the gene matches. This CDR3 is 14 amino acids long. From germline, CDR1 is SEHNR and CDR2 FQNEAQ (reference sequence). The CDR3 DNA sequence: TGTGCCAGCAGCTTAGAACAGGGGGCGAACGAGCAGTACTTC. Protein product: CASSLEQGANEQYF.

The chain carries TRBV18 and TRBJ1-6; TRBD1 is a possible D gene (5 bases). Germline V gene data show CDR1 as KGHSH and CDR2 as LQKENI. This CDR3 is built from 16 residues. V was pared by 6 bases and J by 10 bases, with 22 bases between. CDR3 sequence reads: CASSLWGQGRGSPLHF. CDR3 sequence (DNA): TGTGCCAGCTCCCTCTGGGGCCAGGGTAGAGGATCACCCCTCCACTTT.

V and J are TRBV30 and TRBJ2-5; D is perhaps TRBD1 (5 bases). CDR1 GTSNPN and CDR2 SVGIG come from the germline V gene (reference sequence). This CDR3 comprises 14 residues. Trimming pared 1 base from V and 5 bases from J, leaving 14 bases between. The CDR3 loop is CAWSAPRRAETQYF. DNA of the CDR3: TGTGCCTGGAGTGCCCCCCGCAGGGCGGAGACCCAGTACTTC.

The sample holds one count of this clone. The chain carries TRBV7-2 and TRBJ1-2, with D perhaps matching TRBD1 (6 bases). This CDR3 is built from 15 residues. Per the germline V gene, CDR1 is SGHTA and CDR2 is FQGNSA. Between the trimmed V and J ends, which lost 1 base and 8 bases, there was a span of 17 bases. The CDR3 loop is CASSLDVGAPRGYTF. For the CDR3, the DNA is TGTGCCAGCAGCTTAGATGTGGGGGCGCCCAGGGGCTACACCTTC.

The chain combines TRBV10-3 with TRBJ2-3, with a weak D call TRBD1 (6 bases). The length of the CDR3 is 20 residues. Germline CDR1 reads ENHRY; CDR2 reads SYGVKD. V was clipped by 3 bases and J by 6 bases, with 31 bases between them. The CDR3 nucleotides are TGTGCCATCAGTGAAAGTGGAGGATTTTGGGCCTCGACAGGCCACGATACGCAGTATTTT. It encodes CAISESGGFWASTGHDTQYF.

The chain combines TRBV29-1 with TRBJ2-7, with TRBD2 matching 7 bases. This CDR3 spans 17 amino acids. Germline lookup yields CDR1 SQVTM and CDR2 ANQGSEA. V was pared by 0 bases and J by 0 bases, with 11 bases of the junction left unmatched. The CDR3 nucleotides read TGCAGCGTTGAAGATGCTCTCCCTAGCGGAAGCTCCTACGAGCAGTACTTC. It is translated as CSVEDALPSGSSYEQYF.

This clone was found a few times. The chain combines TRBV29-1 with TRBJ2-1, with TRBD2 matching over 13 bases. The CDR3 consists of 14 residues. CDR1 and CDR2 (germline): SQVTM, ANQGSEA. V lost 7 bases and J lost 3; bases outside the gene matches: 3. This CDR3 reads CSGGTSGNYNEQFF. The CDR3 bases are TGCAGCGGTGGGACTAGCGGGAACTACAATGAGCAGTTCTTC.

This clone was counted only a few times. This chain connects TRBV15 to TRBJ2-7; D remains ambiguous. Trimming took off 0 bases at V and 2 bases at J, with 14 bases between the two ends. The CDR3 is made up of 16 amino acids. Germline-derived CDR1 and CDR2 are LNHNV and YYDKDF (reference sequence). The CDR3 DNA follows: TGTGCCACCAGCAGAGATTCCGCGGAAATGGCCTACGAGCAGTACTTC. This codes for CATSRDSAEMAYEQYF.

This chain joins TRBV10-1 and TRBJ2-3, with D possibly TRBD1 on 7 matching bases. The ends were cut back, 0 bases at V and 1 base at J, with 20 bases in the middle. CDR1 WNHNN and CDR2 SYGVQD come from the germline V gene (reference sequence). The CDR3 covers 19 residues. The CDR3 DNA is TGCGCCAGCAGTGAGTCGAGGAGGGGGCAGGTTTTGGGCACAGATACGCAGTATTTT. The encoded protein is CASSESRRGQVLGTDTQYF.

V and J are TRBV11-2 and TRBJ2-3; TRBD1 aligns across 11 bases. Germline assignment: CDR1 SGHAT and CDR2 FQNNGV. The CDR3 sequence is 17 residues long. Trimming removed 8 bases from V and 3 bases from J; junction bases left unmatched: 13. The CDR3, as DNA: TGTGCCAGCCGCCTCGGCGGCGGACAGGGGGCGACAGATACGCAGTATTTT. Protein product: CASRLGGGQGATDTQYF.

V usage is TRBV5-1 and J usage is TRBJ2-7, with 8 positions matching TRBD1. Trimming removed 1 base from V and 4 bases from J; junction bases left unmatched: 7. Germline V gene sequence: CDR1 SGHRS, CDR2 YFSETQ. This CDR3 spans 15 amino acids. The CDR3 coding sequence is TGCGCCAGCAGCTTGAGCGGCAGGGGGCCGTACGAGCAGTACTTC. Amino acids: CASSLSGRGPYEQYF.

This clone was detected once. The chain employs TRBV19 and TRBJ2-2; D is ambiguous. The germline V and J ends were trimmed by 6 bases and 8 bases, with 7 bases remaining between them. The CDR3 contains 11 residues. Germline CDR1 and CDR2: LNHDA and SQIVND (reference sequence). The CDR3 is CASRVQGELFF. The CDR3 DNA is TGTGCCAGTAGGGTTCAAGGGGAGCTGTTTTTT.

The chain links TRBV27 to TRBJ2-7, with a tentative D call TRBD1 (6 bases). Trimming cost V 5 bases and J 3 bases, with 11 bases left between them. Germline CDR1 and CDR2: MNHEY and SMNVEV (reference sequence). CDR3 length: 13 residues. CDR3 in amino acids: CASSVGHLYEQYF. The CDR3 nucleotides read TGTGCCAGCAGTGTGGGACACCTCTACGAGCAGTACTTC.

V is TRBV7-9 and J is TRBJ1-2; D is undetermined. Germline CDR1 reads SEHNR; CDR2 reads FQNEAQ (reference sequence). The V end was cut by 5 bases, the J end by 4 bases, with 17 bases between. This CDR3 has 15 amino acids. CDR3 nucleotides: TGTGCCAGCAGCCCTAGGAGGGTTCCAACCTATGGCTACACCTTC. This sequence encodes CASSPRRVPTYGYTF.

This rearrangement joins TRBV6-5 to TRBJ2-7; D ambiguous. This CDR3 region has 16 residues. Germline CDR1 MNHEY, CDR2 SVGAGI. V lost 0 bases and J lost 0, with 12 bases in between. The chain's CDR3 is CASSYSRGLGSYEQYF. Here the CDR3 DNA reads TGTGCCAGCAGTTACTCTCGAGGATTGGGCTCCTACGAGCAGTACTTC.

The rearrangement uses TRBV4-3 and TRBJ2-1, with 14 bases fitting TRBD2. Germline CDR1 is LGHNA and CDR2 is YSLEER. This CDR3 is built from 17 residues. V shed 4 bases and J 4 bases; nucleotides not matched to a gene: 6. The CDR3: CASSPRTSGGPYNEQFF. CDR3 nucleotide sequence: TGCGCCAGCAGCCCACGGACTAGCGGGGGGCCTTACAATGAGCAGTTCTTC.

The chain joins TRBV19 to TRBJ2-5; D remains unclear. The J call could be wrong; TRBJ2-7 is a better fit for the DNA end. The length of the CDR3 is 15 residues. Germline CDR1 and CDR2: LNHDA and SQIVND (reference sequence). In DNA form, the CDR3 reads TGTGCCAGTAGGGGGATGATGGGGAATCGGGTCGAGCAGTACTTC. Protein: CASRGMMGNRVEQYF.

The chain is built from TRBV30 and TRBJ1-3; D unclear. V shed 0 bases and J shed 0 bases, with 0 bases lying between them. This CDR3 contains 12 residues. CDR1 is GTSNPN, CDR2 SVGIG, per germline (reference sequence). CDR3 sequence (DNA): TGTGCCTGGAGTGTCTCTGGAAACACCATATATTTT. As protein: CAWSVSGNTIYF.

The V and J genes are TRBV19 and TRBJ2-5; TRBD2 agrees at 16 bases. Losses at the gene ends were 3 bases for V and 0 bases for J; bases not matched to a gene: 4. This CDR3 contains 18 residues. CDR1 LNHDA and CDR2 SQIVND come from the germline V gene (reference sequence). CDR3 DNA sequence: TGTGCCAGTAGTATGGGACTAGCGGGAGGGGGAAACCAAGAGACCCAGTACTTC. Translation gives CASSMGLAGGGNQETQYF.

This clone was counted a single time. The chain links TRBV11-2 to TRBJ1-1; D ambiguous. V was pared by 3 bases and J by 2 bases, with 7 bases between. The V gene's germline CDR1 is SGHAT and CDR2 FQNNGV. The CDR3 has 13 amino acids. CDR3 in amino acids: CASSFSTNTEAFF. DNA for the CDR3: TGTGCCAGCAGCTTCTCCACTAACACTGAAGCTTTCTTT.

The V and J genes are TRBV7-2 and TRBJ1-2; 7 positions agree with TRBD1. CDR1 is SGHTA, CDR2 FQGNSA, per germline. This CDR3 spans 14 amino acids. The V gene end was trimmed by 5 bases and the J gene end by 8 bases; junction bases not matched to a gene: 11. DNA of the CDR3: TGTGCCAGCAGCACTTGGCAGGGGGAGACAGGCTACACCTTC. Protein sequence: CASSTWQGETGYTF.